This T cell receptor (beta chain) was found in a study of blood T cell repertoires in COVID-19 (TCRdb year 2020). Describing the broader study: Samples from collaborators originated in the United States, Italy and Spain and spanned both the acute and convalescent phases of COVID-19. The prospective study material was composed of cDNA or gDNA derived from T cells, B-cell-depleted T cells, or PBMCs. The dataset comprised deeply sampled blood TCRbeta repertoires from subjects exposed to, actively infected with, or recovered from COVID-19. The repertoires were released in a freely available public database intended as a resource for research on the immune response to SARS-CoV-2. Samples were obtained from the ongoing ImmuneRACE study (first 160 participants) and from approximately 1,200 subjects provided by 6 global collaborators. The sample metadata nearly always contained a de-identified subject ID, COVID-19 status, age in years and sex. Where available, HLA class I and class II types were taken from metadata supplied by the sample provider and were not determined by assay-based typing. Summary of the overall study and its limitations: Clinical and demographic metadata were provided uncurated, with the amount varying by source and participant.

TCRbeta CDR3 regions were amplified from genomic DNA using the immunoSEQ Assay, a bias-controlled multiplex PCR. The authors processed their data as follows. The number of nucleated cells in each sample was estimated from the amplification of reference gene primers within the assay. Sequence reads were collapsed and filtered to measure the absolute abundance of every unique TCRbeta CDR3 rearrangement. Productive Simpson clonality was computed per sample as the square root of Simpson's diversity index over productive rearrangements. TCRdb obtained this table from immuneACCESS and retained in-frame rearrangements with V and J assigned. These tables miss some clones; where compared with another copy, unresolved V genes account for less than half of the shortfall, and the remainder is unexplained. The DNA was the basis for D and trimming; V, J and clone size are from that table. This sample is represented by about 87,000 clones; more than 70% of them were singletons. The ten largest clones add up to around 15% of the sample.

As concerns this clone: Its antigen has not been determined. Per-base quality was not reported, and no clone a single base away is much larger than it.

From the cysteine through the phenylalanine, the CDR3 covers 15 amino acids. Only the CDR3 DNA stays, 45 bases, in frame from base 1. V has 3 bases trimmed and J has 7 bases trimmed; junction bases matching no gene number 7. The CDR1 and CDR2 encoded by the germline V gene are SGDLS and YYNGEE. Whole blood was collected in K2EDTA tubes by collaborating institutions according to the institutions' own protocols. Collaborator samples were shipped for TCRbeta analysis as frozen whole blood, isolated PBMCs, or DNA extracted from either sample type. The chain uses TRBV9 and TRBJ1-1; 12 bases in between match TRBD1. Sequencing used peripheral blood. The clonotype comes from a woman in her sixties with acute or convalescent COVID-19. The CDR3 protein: CASSDGTGGFVEAFF. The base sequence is TGTGCCAGCAGCGATGGGACAGGGGGCTTTGTTGAAGCTTTCTTT. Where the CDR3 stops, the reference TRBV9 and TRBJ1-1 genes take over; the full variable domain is DSGVTQTPKHLITATGQRVTLRCSPRSGDLSVYWYQQSLDQGLQFLIQYYNGEERAKGNILERFSAQQFPDLHSELNLSSLELGDSALYFCASSDGTGGFVEAFFGQGTRLTVV.